This paragraph reports one T cell receptor (beta chain). The PCR was carried out with 60 Vbeta primers and 13 Jbeta primers. Generated by immunoSEQ multiplex PCR, the TCRdb table keeps only in-frame clones and is missing some. The table has roughly 140,000 clones, roughly 80% seen once. These data come from a study of cytomegalovirus exposure and HLA in healthy donors. The CDR3 is made up of 13 amino acids. Germline V gives CDR1 SGHAT, CDR2 FQNNGV. V was clipped by 1 base and J by 4 bases, with 7 bases between them. The origin of this receptor is a middle-aged woman in good health and CMV-seropositive. The sample taken for sequencing was PBMCs. V gene TRBV11-2 combines with J gene TRBJ2-5; D ambiguous. Here the CDR3 reads CASSLVLRETQYF. CDR3 sequence (DNA): TGTGCCAGCAGCTTAGTACTACGAGAGACCCAGTACTTC.